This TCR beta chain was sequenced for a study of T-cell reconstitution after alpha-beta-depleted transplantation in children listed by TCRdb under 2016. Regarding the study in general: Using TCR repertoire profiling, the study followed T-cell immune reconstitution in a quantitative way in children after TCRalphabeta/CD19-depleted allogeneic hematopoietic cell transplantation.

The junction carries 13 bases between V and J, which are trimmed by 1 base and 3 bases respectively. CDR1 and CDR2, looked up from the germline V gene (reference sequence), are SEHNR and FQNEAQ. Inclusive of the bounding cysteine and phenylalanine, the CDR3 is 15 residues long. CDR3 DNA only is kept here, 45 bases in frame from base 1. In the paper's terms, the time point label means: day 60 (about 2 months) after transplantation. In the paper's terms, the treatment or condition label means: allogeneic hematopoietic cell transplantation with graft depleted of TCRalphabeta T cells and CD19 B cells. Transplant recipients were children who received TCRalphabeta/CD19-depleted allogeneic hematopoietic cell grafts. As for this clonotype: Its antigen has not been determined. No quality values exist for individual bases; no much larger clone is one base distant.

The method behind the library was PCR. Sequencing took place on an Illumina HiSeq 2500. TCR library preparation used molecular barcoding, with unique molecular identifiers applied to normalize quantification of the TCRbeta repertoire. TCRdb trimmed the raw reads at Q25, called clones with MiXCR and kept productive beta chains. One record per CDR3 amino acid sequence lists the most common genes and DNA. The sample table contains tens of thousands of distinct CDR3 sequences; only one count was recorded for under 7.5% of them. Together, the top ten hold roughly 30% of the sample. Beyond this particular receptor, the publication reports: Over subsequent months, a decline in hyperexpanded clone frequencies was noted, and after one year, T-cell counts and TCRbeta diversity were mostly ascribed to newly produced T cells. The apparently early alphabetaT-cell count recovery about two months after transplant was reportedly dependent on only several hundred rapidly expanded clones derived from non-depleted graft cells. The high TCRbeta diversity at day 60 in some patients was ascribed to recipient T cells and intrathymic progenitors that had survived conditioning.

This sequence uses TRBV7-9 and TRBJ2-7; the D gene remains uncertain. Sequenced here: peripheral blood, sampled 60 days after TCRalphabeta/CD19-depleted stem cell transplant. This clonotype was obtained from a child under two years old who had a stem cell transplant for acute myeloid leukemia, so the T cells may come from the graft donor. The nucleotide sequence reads TGTGCCAGCAGCTTAGGTGAAAGGGAATTCTACGAGCAGTACTTC. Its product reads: CASSLGEREFYEQYF.